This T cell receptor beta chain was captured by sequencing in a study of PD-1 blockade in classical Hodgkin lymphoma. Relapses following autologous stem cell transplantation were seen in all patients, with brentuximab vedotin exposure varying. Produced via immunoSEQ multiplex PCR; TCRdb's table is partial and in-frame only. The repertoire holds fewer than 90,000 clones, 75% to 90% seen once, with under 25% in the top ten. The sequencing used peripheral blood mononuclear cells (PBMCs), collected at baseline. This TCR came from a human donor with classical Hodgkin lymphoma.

The chain's CDR3 is CASSDRALAFTGELFF. CDR3 sequence (DNA): TGCGCCAGCAGTGACCGGGCCCTTGCTTTCACCGGGGAGCTGTTTTTT. The rearrangement links TRBV10-2 to TRBJ2-2; D gene ambiguous. The CDR3 spans 16 residues. Germline CDR1 is WSHSY and CDR2 is SAAADI. V was shortened by 3 bases and J by 4 bases, with 15 bases between the two germline ends.